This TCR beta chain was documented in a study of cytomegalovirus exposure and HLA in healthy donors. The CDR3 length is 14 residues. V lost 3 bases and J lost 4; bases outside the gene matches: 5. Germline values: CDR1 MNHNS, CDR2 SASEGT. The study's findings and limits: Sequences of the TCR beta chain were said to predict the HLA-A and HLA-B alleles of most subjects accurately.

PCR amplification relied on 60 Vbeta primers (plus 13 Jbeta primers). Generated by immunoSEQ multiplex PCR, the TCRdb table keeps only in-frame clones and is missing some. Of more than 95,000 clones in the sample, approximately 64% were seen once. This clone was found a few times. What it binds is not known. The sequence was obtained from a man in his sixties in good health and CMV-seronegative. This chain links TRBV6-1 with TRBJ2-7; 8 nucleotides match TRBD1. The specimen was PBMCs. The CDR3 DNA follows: TGTGCCAGCAGTGAGCAGGGGGCGGCTTACGAGCAGTACTTC. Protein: CASSEQGAAYEQYF.